A selection of T cell receptor beta chains follows, all from one sample in a study of blood T cell repertoires in COVID-19. The table came from immunoSEQ multiplex PCR; TCRdb's copy has only in-frame clones and leaves some out. There are roughly 50,000 clones in the sample; 80% to 90% occur only once, and around 27% lies in the top ten. Specimen: peripheral blood. These receptors were collected from a human donor in a cohort sampled during active COVID-19. The CDR3 runs from the conserved cysteine through the conserved F or W. Each record gives: D gene, J gene, clone size, V gene, CDR3 protein, CDR3 DNA. D genes are given only for firm matches. Rows give clone size only sometimes, using once, few, many, or a class for an expanded clone.

NA | TRBJ2-2 | NA | TRBV6-1 | CASTEPGTPNTGELFF | TGTGCCAGCACTGAACCCGGGACACCTAACACCGGGGAGCTGTTTTTT
TRBD1 | TRBJ1-1 | few | TRBV4-2 | CASSLQDRSAEAFF | TGTGCCAGCAGCCTTCAGGACAGGAGCGCTGAAGCTTTCTTT
TRBD2 | TRBJ2-7 | NA | TRBV29-1 | CSVVTGLGSEQYF | TGCAGCGTTGTAACGGGACTAGGGAGCGAGCAGTACTTC
NA | TRBJ1-4 | NA | TRBV2 | CASSDRGAGKLFF | TGTGCCAGCAGTGATCGGGGGGCGGGAAAACTGTTTTTT
TRBD2 | TRBJ2-1 | NA | TRBV9 | CASSVIAGSYNEQFF | TGTGCCAGCAGCGTAATAGCGGGGAGCTACAATGAGCAGTTCTTC
TRBD2 | TRBJ2-7 | NA | TRBV3-1/TRBV3-2 | CASSPHSGRIEEQYF | TGTGCCAGCAGCCCCCATAGCGGGAGGATAGAAGAGCAGTACTTC
TRBD1 | TRBJ1-6 | NA | TRBV5-1 | CASSLGIPGQGGRNSPLHF | TGCGCCAGCAGCTTGGGGATTCCGGGACAGGGAGGGAGAAATTCACCCCTCCACTTT
TRBD1 | TRBJ2-7 | once | TRBV6-6 | CASSFDRGSGEQYF | TGTGCCAGCAGTTTCGACAGGGGTTCTGGCGAGCAGTACTTC
TRBD2 | TRBJ2-1 | few | TRBV7-9 | CASRNAGGPGEQFF | TGTGCCAGCAGAAACGCGGGGGGGCCGGGTGAGCAGTTCTTC
NA | TRBJ2-2 | NA | TRBV5-1 | CASNRGSNTNTGELFF | TGCGCCAGCAATAGAGGTTCAAACACGAACACCGGGGAGCTGTTTTTT
TRBD1 | TRBJ1-1 | NA | TRBV19 | CASSVRGQGNTEAFF | TGTGCCAGTAGTGTTCGGGGACAGGGGAACACTGAAGCTTTCTTT
TRBD1 | TRBJ2-7 | NA | TRBV19 | CASSTVTGTVYEQYF | TGTGCCAGTAGTACCGTAACCGGGACAGTCTACGAGCAGTACTTC
NA | TRBJ1-3 | NA | TRBV2 | CASPGNSGNTIYF | TGTGCCAGCCCAGGGAACTCTGGAAACACCATATATTTT
TRBD1 | TRBJ1-6 | NA | TRBV5-6 | CASSSGGYGVALHF | TGTGCCAGCAGCTCAGGGGGCTACGGGGTCGCCCTCCACTTT
NA | TRBJ1-1 | once | TRBV5-5 | CASSIDISQNTEAFF | TGTGCCAGCAGCATCGACATCTCCCAGAACACTGAAGCTTTCTTT
NA | TRBJ1-5 | NA | TRBV6-1 | CASSEIGGTNQHF | TGTGCCAGCAGTGAAATTGGGGGGACTAACCAGCATTTT